These 28 T cell receptor beta chains came from one sample sequenced in a study of cytomegalovirus exposure and HLA in healthy donors. Sequencing was performed with immunoSEQ multiplex PCR; in TCRdb, only in-frame clones are kept and a portion is missing. The sample includes 100,000 to 150,000 clones, around nine tenths of them seen just once. Sequenced material: PBMCs. The receptors stem from a woman aged 18 to 35 in good health and CMV-seronegative.

J is TRBJ2-5 and V is TRBV28, with a weak D call TRBD1 (7 bases). Germline loops: CDR1 MDHEN, CDR2 SYDVKM. The V and J ends lost 2 bases and 5 bases respectively, with 12 bases between them. The CDR3 is 14 residues long. CDR3 nucleotides: TGTGCCAGCAGTTTAAGTCCAGGGGGGGAGACCCAGTACTTC. Its translation is CASSLSPGGETQYF.

The rearrangement links TRBV30 to TRBJ1-3; D possibly corresponds to TRBD1 (5 bases). The V and J ends lost 2 bases and 3 bases respectively, with 8 bases between them. The germline V gene encodes CDR1 GTSNPN and CDR2 SVGIG (reference sequence). The CDR3 has 13 amino acids. This CDR3 reads CAWSPDSGNTIYF. CDR3 DNA: TGTGCCTGGAGTCCCGACAGTGGAAACACCATATATTTT.

The gene calls are TRBV5-1 and TRBJ2-3, with D possibly being TRBD2 (6 bases). Germline CDR1 reads SGHRS; CDR2 reads YFSETQ. V gave up 4 bases and J gave up 4 bases, with 19 bases separating them. The CDR3 extends over 16 amino acids. The CDR3 coding sequence is TGCGCCAGCAGCCCCGCTGGGGGGAGTGGGGCAGATACGCAGTATTTT. This codes for CASSPAGGSGADTQYF.

This chain joins TRBV7-9 and TRBJ2-1; D is unclear. CDR1 and CDR2 from the germline V gene are SEHNR and FQNEAQ (reference sequence). The ends were cut back, 5 bases at V and 6 bases at J, with 8 bases in the middle. This CDR3 is 12 amino acids long. The CDR3 bases are TGTGCCAGCAGCGCGATAATCAATGAGCAGTTCTTC. This encodes CASSAIINEQFF. The full variable domain, in which reference TRBV7-9 and TRBJ2-1 provide the parts outside the CDR3, is DTGVSQNPRHKITKRGQNVTFRCDPISEHNRLYWYRQTLGQGPEFLTYFQNEAQLEKSRLLSDRFSAERPKGSFSTLEIQRTEQGDSAMYLCASSAIINEQFFGPGTRLTVL.

This clone has more than one count but fewer than ten. The chain uses TRBV19 and TRBJ2-7; D gene ambiguous. The CDR3 runs to 14 residues. Germline V gene lookup returns CDR1 LNHDA and CDR2 SQIVND (reference sequence). V was cut by 4 bases and J by 1 base, with 11 bases left in between. DNA for the CDR3: TGTGCCAGTAGTACCCCCGGTCCTTCCTACGAGCAGTACTTC. This encodes CASSTPGPSYEQYF.

The gene calls are TRBV7-2 and TRBJ2-3; D is perhaps TRBD2 (6 bases). Per germline, CDR1 SGHTA and CDR2 FQGNSA. The V and J ends lost 6 bases and 2 bases respectively, with 12 bases between them. The CDR3 is made up of 14 amino acids. CDR3 protein: CASRYLATTDTQYF. The CDR3 DNA reads as TGTGCCAGCAGATACCTAGCGACCACAGATACGCAGTATTTT.

The chain uses TRBV25-1 and TRBJ2-1, with D maybe TRBD2 (6 bases). The germline CDR1 and CDR2 sequences are MGHDK and SYGVNS. The CDR3 is 12 amino acids. V was clipped by 3 bases and J by 8 bases, with 8 bases between them. CDR3 nucleotides: TGTGCCAGCAGTGAGCCGGGAGATGAGCAGTTCTTC. Protein: CASSEPGDEQFF.

The gene calls are TRBV4-2 and TRBJ2-5; the D gene is possibly TRBD2 (6 bases). Germline V lookup: CDR1 LGHNA, CDR2 YNFKEQ. This CDR3 is built from 16 residues. V gave up 0 bases and J gave up 1 base, with 12 bases separating them. The CDR3, as DNA: TGTGCCAGCAGCCAAGATGGGGGGTCCTTCCAAGAGACCCAGTACTTC. Encoded protein: CASSQDGGSFQETQYF.

This clone was recorded only once. The chain combines TRBV6-4 with TRBJ2-1; TRBD1 matches 7 bases. The germline CDR1 and CDR2 sequences are MRHNA and SNTAGT. V trimming: 0 bases; J trimming: 1 base; junction bases outside the gene matches: 3. There are 16 residues in the CDR3. The CDR3 nucleotides read TGTGCCAGCAGTGACTCGAAGGGACAGTCCTACAATGAGCAGTTCTTC. The encoded protein is CASSDSKGQSYNEQFF.

V is TRBV5-1 and J is TRBJ2-3; D call uncertain. The CDR3 is made up of 14 amino acids. The ends were cut back, 2 bases at V and 0 bases at J, with 7 bases in the middle. CDR1 and CDR2 (germline): SGHRS, YFSETQ. CDR3 nucleotides: TGCGCCAGCAGCTTACGGTTAAGCACAGATACGCAGTATTTT. It yields the protein CASSLRLSTDTQYF.

This chain joins TRBV16 and TRBJ2-7; 9 bases are shared with TRBD1. Germline V gene sequence: CDR1 KGHSY, CDR2 FQNENV. V gave up 4 bases and J gave up 5 bases; unmatched junction bases: 3. The CDR3 length is 13 residues. CDR3 sequence (DNA): TGTGCCAGCAGCCCGGGACAGGGCAACGAGCAGTACTTC. This gives the protein CASSPGQGNEQYF.

The chain uses TRBV5-4 and TRBJ2-7; perhaps TRBD2 as D (6 bases). Trimming left V 6 bases short and J 2 bases short, with 15 bases between. Per the germline V gene, CDR1 is SGHNT and CDR2 is YYREEE (reference sequence). This CDR3 has 14 amino acids. The CDR3 sequence: CASKRAEGPYEQYF. DNA for the CDR3: TGTGCCAGCAAACGAGCGGAGGGCCCCTACGAGCAGTACTTC.

This sequence joins TRBV5-1 and TRBJ2-1; D ambiguous. The germline CDR1 and CDR2 sequences are SGHRS and YFSETQ. V shed 3 bases and J shed 8 bases, with 18 bases lying between them. The CDR3 totals 15 residues. In DNA form, the CDR3 reads TGCGCCAGCAGCTCAGGCGCGTTTGCGTACGATGAGCAGTTCTTC. Residues: CASSSGAFAYDEQFF.

A few counts support this clone. The chain combines TRBV28 with TRBJ1-2; weak D call: TRBD1 (5 bases). V lost 3 bases and J lost 4, with 9 bases in between. Germline loops: CDR1 MDHEN, CDR2 SYDVKM. CDR3 length equals 13 residues. The DNA of the CDR3 is TGTGCCAGCAGTTTCCAGGGCGGCTATGGCTACACCTTC. Its protein product is CASSFQGGYGYTF.

This clone was found a few times. The CDR3 region is CAWSPDRGNYGYTF. Written as DNA, the CDR3 is TGTGCCTGGAGCCCAGACAGGGGTAACTATGGCTACACCTTC. The chain combines TRBV30 with TRBJ1-2; 8 bases fit TRBD1. The length of the CDR3 is 14 residues. Trimming removed 3 bases from V and 1 base from J; junction bases left unmatched: 4. Germline CDR1 and CDR2: GTSNPN and SVGIG (reference sequence).

The chain has TRBV29-1 and TRBJ2-2; maybe TRBD2 (6 bases). Trimming left V 4 bases short and J 6 bases short, with 9 bases between. CDR1 is SQVTM and CDR2 is ANQGSEA in the germline V gene. The CDR3 sequence is 12 residues long. CDR3 residues: CSVGGRSGELFF. The CDR3 region has the DNA TGCAGCGTTGGGGGGAGGTCCGGGGAGCTGTTTTTT.

DNA of the CDR3: TGTGCCAGCAGATTACAGGGGGCTGGCGGGGAGCTGTTTTTT. Protein: CASRLQGAGGELFF. The rearrangement joins TRBV5-4 to TRBJ2-2; TRBD1 matches at 9 bases. Germline V gene data show CDR1 as SGHNT and CDR2 as YYREEE (reference sequence). The CDR3 runs 14 residues. V was clipped by 5 bases and J by 7 bases; unmatched bases: 6.

The chain links TRBV7-3 to TRBJ2-2; 7 positions match TRBD1. The V and J ends lost 5 bases and 6 bases, in that order; junction bases with no gene match: 6. Germline V gives CDR1 SGHTA, CDR2 FQGTGA. This CDR3 comprises 14 residues. In DNA form, the CDR3 reads TGTGCCAGCAGCCTCGGACAGGATCCCGGGGAGCTGTTTTTT. Amino acid sequence: CASSLGQDPGELFF.

This rearrangement joins TRBV9 to TRBJ2-1, with 8 nucleotides matching TRBD2. J gave up 7 bases and V 0 bases, and 6 bases lay outside the gene matches. The germline V gene encodes CDR1 SGDLS and CDR2 YYNGEE. CDR3 length: 15 residues. The CDR3 protein is CASSVDGRAWNEQFF. CDR3 DNA sequence: TGTGCCAGCAGCGTAGACGGGAGGGCCTGGAATGAGCAGTTCTTC. Variable domain in full (rest from reference TRBV9 and TRBJ2-1): DSGVTQTPKHLITATGQRVTLRCSPRSGDLSVYWYQQSLDQGLQFLIQYYNGEERAKGNILERFSAQQFPDLHSELNLSSLELGDSALYFCASSVDGRAWNEQFFGPGTRLTVL.

The chain joins TRBV7-9 to TRBJ2-3; D ambiguous. The CDR3 has 15 residues. Per germline, CDR1 SEHNR and CDR2 FQNEAQ (reference sequence). V was pared by 4 bases and J by 2 bases, with 13 bases between. The CDR3 DNA reads TGTGCCAGCAGCTCCGACTTTGAGGTCACAGATACGCAGTATTTT. Its protein product is CASSSDFEVTDTQYF.

The rearrangement uses TRBV19 and TRBJ1-3; possible D gene TRBD1, 6 bases. Germline loops: CDR1 LNHDA, CDR2 SQIVND (reference sequence). Trimming took 2 bases from V and 4 from J, leaving 12 bases between them. The CDR3 spans 15 residues. CDR3 in amino acids: CASSIWRGRGNTIYF. CDR3 bases: TGTGCCAGTAGTATATGGCGGGGGCGAGGAAACACCATATATTTT.

The J gene is TRBJ2-2, the V gene TRBV2; 8 nucleotides agree with TRBD1. Germline V lookup: CDR1 SNHLY, CDR2 FYNNEI. The CDR3 is made up of 13 amino acids. V lost 4 bases, J lost 5 bases, and 0 bases stayed unmatched. The CDR3 sequence is CASSGTGTGELFF. The DNA of the CDR3 is TGTGCCAGCAGTGGGACAGGGACCGGGGAGCTGTTTTTT.

The CDR3 loop is CASSLPIPRGTEAFF. For the CDR3, the DNA is TGTGCCAGCAGCTTGCCCATTCCCCGGGGTACTGAAGCTTTCTTT. The chain joins TRBV7-9 to TRBJ1-1; D not resolved. With 3 bases removed from V and 5 bases from J, the gap between germline ends came to 16 bases. In germline, CDR1 is SEHNR, CDR2 FQNEAQ (reference sequence). The CDR3 runs 15 residues.

The chain employs TRBV5-6 and TRBJ2-1; D not resolved. CDR1 is SGHDT, CDR2 YYEEEE, per germline. Between the trimmed V and J ends, which lost 4 bases and 5 bases, there was a span of 19 bases. The CDR3 has 16 amino acids. The DNA of the CDR3 is TGTGCCAGCAGCACCGCTGTAAGCCCGCTTCACAATGAGCAGTTCTTC. This codes for CASSTAVSPLHNEQFF.

This sequence joins TRBV5-4 and TRBJ2-3; 9 bases agree with TRBD1. The V segment lost 6 bases and the J segment 3 bases; nucleotides outside the gene matches: 11. The CDR3 runs 16 residues. Germline CDR1 is SGHNT and CDR2 is YYREEE (reference sequence). CDR3 DNA sequence: TGTGCCAGCACCAAACTGAGACAGGGGGGAACAGATACGCAGTATTTT. As protein: CASTKLRQGGTDTQYF.

The sample holds a few counts of this clone. The J gene is TRBJ2-2, the V gene TRBV28; D gene ambiguous. The CDR3 spans 13 residues. Trimming removed 2 bases from V and 1 base from J, with 2 bases in between. CDR1 and CDR2 from the germline V gene are MDHEN and SYDVKM. Written as DNA, the CDR3 is TGTGCCAGCAGTTTACGGAACACCGGGGAGCTGTTTTTT. It codes for CASSLRNTGELFF.

J is TRBJ2-1 and V is TRBV19, with D possibly TRBD2 on 6 matching bases. CDR3 length: 17 amino acids. The germline CDR1 and CDR2 sequences are LNHDA and SQIVND (reference sequence). V was pared by 4 bases and J by 5 bases, with 21 bases between. CDR3 sequence: CASSTSTGARKDNEQFF. The CDR3 bases are TGTGCCAGTAGTACTTCCACGGGAGCTCGTAAGGACAATGAGCAGTTCTTC.

A single count supports this clone. This sequence joins TRBV28 and TRBJ2-7; TRBD2 agrees at 9 bases. V dropped 5 bases and J dropped 0; count of bases not matched to a gene: 8. The length of the CDR3 is 16 residues. CDR1 is MDHEN and CDR2 is SYDVKM in the germline V gene. CDR3 DNA: TGTGCCAGCAGTCTAAGCCCTAGCGGGGTCTCCTACGAGCAGTACTTC. Protein: CASSLSPSGVSYEQYF.